What follows is one TCR beta chain and its context. The antigen is undetermined. Trimming left V 2 bases short and J 4 bases short, with 9 bases between. Germline values: CDR1 MNHEY, CDR2 SMNVEV (reference sequence). The CDR3 runs to 14 residues. Researchers prepared the TCRbeta library using unique molecular identifiers, the study reports. A single record per CDR3 protein comes from TCRdb applying MiXCR to the PCR reads. There are approximately 430,000 distinct CDR3 sequences in the sample; about 17% occur only once, and approximately 28% lies in the top ten. The source of the sample is a study of T-cell reconstitution after alpha-beta-depleted transplantation in children. Study-level findings and limits: About two months after transplant, alpha-beta T cells reportedly came from several hundred expanded graft clones. Once a year had passed after transplant, T-cell counts and diversity came mostly from newly produced T cells. Surviving recipient T cells and thymic progenitors underlay high day-60 TCRbeta diversity in some patients.

The sequence was obtained from a boy under two years old who had a stem cell transplant for Wiskott-Aldrich syndrome, so the T cells may come from the graft donor. The source was PBMCs, mostly from graft donor cells, collected 360 days after TCRalphabeta/CD19-depleted stem cell transplant. J is TRBJ1-5 and V is TRBV27; no clear D gene. The DNA of the CDR3 is TGTGCCAGCAGTTTAACCGGACGTAATCAGCCCCAGCATTTT. This encodes CASSLTGRNQPQHF.